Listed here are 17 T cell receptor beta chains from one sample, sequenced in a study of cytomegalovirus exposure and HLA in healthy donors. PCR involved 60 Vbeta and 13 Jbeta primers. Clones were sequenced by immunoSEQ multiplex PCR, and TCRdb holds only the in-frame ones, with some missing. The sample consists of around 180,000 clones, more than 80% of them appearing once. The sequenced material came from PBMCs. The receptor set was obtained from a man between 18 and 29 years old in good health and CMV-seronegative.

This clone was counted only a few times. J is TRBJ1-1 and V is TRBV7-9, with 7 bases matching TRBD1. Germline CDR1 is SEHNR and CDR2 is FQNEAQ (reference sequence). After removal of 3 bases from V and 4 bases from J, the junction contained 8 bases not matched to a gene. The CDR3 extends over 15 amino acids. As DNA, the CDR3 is TGTGCCAGCAGCTTGGCAGGGGGTATGAGCACTGAAGCTTTCTTT. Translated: CASSLAGGMSTEAFF.

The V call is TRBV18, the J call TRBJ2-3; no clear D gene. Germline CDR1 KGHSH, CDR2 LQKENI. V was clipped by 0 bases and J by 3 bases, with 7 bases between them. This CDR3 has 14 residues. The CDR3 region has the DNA TGTGCCAGCTCACCACCGGCGGTTACAGATACGCAGTATTTT. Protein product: CASSPPAVTDTQYF. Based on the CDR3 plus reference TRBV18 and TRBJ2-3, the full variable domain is NAGVMQNPRHLVRRRGQEARLRCSPMKGHSHVYWYRQLPEEGLKFMVYLQKENIIDESGMPKERFSAEFPKEGPSILRIQQVVRGDSAAYFCASSPPAVTDTQYFGPGTRLTVL.

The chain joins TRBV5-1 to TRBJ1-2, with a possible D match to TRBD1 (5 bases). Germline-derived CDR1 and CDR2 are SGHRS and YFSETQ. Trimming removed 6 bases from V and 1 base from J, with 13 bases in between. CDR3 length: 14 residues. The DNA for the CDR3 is TGCGCCAGCACCCCGGGGGGTGGTAACTATGGCTACACCTTC. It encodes CASTPGGGNYGYTF.

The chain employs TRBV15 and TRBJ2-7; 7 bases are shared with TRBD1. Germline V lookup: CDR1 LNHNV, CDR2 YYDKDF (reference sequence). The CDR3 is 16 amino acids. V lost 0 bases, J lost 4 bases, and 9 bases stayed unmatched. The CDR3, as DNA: TGTGCCACCAGCAGAGATCGGCAGGGGGTATTTTACGAGCAGTACTTC. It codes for CATSRDRQGVFYEQYF.

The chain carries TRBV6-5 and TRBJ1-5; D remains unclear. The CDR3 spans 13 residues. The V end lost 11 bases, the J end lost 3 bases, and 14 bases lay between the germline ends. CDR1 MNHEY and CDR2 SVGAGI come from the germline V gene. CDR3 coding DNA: TGTGCCTCCCGGGAGCAGAACAATCAGCCCCAGCATTTT. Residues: CASREQNNQPQHF.

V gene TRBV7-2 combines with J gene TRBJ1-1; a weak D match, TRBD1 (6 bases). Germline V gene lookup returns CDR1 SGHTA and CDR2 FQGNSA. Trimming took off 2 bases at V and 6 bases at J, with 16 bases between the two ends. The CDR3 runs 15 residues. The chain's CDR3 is CASSLLTGYGSEAFF. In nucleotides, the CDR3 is TGTGCCAGCAGCTTACTGACAGGTTACGGGTCTGAAGCTTTCTTT.

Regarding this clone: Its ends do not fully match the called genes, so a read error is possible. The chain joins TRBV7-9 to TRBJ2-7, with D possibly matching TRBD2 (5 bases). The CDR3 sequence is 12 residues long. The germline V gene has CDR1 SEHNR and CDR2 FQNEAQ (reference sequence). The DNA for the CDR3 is TGTTCCAGCAGCTTGGGAGTCTACGAGCAGTACTTC. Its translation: CSSSLGVYEQYF.

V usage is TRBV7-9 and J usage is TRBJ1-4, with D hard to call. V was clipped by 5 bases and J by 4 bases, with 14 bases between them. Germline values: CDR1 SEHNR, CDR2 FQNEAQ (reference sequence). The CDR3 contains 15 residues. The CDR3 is CASSARGSGNEKLFF. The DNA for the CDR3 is TGTGCCAGCAGCGCCCGAGGGAGTGGTAATGAAAAACTGTTTTTT.

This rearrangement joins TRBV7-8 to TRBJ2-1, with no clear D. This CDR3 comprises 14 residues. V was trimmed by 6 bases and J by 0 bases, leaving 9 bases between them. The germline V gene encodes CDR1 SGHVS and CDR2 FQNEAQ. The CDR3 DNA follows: TGTGCCAGCAGTGTCCTTAGCTCCTACAATGAGCAGTTCTTC. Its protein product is CASSVLSSYNEQFF.

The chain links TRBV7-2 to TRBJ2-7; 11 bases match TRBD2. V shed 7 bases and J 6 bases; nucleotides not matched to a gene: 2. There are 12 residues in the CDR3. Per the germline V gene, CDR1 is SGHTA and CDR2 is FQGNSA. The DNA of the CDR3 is TGTGCCAGCAACCTAGCGGGAGGCGAGCAGTACTTC. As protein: CASNLAGGEQYF.

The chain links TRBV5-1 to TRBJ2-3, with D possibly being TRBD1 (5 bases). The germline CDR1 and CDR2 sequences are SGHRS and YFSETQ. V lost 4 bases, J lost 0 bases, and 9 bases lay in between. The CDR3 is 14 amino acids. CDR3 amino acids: CASSPDRSTDTQYF. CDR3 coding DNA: TGCGCCAGCAGCCCCGACAGAAGCACAGATACGCAGTATTTT.

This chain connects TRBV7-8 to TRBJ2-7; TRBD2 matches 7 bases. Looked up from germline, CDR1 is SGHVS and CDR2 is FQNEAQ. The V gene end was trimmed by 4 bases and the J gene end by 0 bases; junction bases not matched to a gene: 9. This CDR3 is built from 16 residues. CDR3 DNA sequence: TGTGCCAGCAGCTCGCAACCAGCGGGATCCTCCTACGAGCAGTACTTC. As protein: CASSSQPAGSSYEQYF. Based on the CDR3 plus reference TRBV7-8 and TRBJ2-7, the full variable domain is GAGVSQSPRYKVAKRGQDVALRCDPISGHVSLFWYQQALGQGPEFLTYFQNEAQLDKSGLPSDRFFAERPEGSVSTLKIQRTQQEDSAVYLCASSSQPAGSSYEQYFGPGTRLTVT.

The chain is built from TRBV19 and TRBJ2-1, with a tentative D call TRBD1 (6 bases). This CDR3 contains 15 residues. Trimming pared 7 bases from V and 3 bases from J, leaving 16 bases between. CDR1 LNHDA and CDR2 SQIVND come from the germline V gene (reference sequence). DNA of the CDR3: TGTGCCAGTACCCCCGGACAGCTGCTCTACAATGAGCAGTTCTTC. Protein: CASTPGQLLYNEQFF.

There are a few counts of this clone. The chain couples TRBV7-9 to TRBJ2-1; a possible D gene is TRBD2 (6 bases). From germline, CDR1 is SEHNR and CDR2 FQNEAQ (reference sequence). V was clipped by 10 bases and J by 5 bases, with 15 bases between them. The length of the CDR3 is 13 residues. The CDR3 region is CATRPSENNEQFF. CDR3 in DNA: TGTGCCACACGGCCTAGCGAGAACAATGAGCAGTTCTTC.

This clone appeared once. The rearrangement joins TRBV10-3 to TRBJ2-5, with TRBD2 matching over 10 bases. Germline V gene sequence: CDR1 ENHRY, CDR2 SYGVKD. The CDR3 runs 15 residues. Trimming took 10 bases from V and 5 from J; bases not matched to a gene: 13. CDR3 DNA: TGTGCCAGCGTTCCGGGACTAGCGAGGATTGAGACCCAGTACTTC. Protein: CASVPGLARIETQYF.

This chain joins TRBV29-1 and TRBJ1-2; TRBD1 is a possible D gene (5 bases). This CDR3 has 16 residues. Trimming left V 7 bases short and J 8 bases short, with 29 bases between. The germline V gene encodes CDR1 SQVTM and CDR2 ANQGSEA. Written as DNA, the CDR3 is TGCAGCGCCACCACATCACACTCAACAGGCCTAGGAGGCTACACCTTC. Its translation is CSATTSHSTGLGGYTF.

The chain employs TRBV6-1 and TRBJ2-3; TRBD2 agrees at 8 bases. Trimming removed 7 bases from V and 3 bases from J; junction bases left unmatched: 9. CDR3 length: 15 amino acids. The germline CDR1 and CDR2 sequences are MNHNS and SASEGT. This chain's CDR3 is CASTDGGAGTDTQYF. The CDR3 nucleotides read TGTGCCAGCACGGACGGGGGGGCCGGGACAGATACGCAGTATTTT.